Shown below are 3 T cell receptor beta chains from a single sample sequenced in a study of cytomegalovirus exposure and HLA in healthy donors. Generated by immunoSEQ multiplex PCR, the TCRdb table keeps only in-frame clones and is missing some. The table records roughly 120,000 clones, more than 70% of them present only once. The sample consisted of PBMCs. Receptors originate from a man between 18 and 29 years old in good health and CMV-seronegative.

V usage is TRBV2 and J usage is TRBJ1-4; D gene uncertain. CDR3 length: 13 amino acids. The germline gives CDR1 SNHLY, CDR2 FYNNEI. V lost 6 bases to trimming and J lost 7 bases, with 12 bases between them. As DNA, the CDR3 is TGTGCCAGCAGGAGGGAATGGAGTGAAAAACTGTTTTTT. Translating it yields CASRREWSEKLFF. Full variable domain (outside the CDR3, taken from reference TRBV2 and TRBJ1-4): EPEVTQTPSHQVTQMGQEVILRCVPISNHLYFYWYRQILGQKVEFLVSFYNNEISEKSEIFDDQFSVERPDGSNFTLKIRSTKLEDSAMYFCASRREWSEKLFFGSGTQLSVL.

The V gene is TRBV5-4, the J gene TRBJ2-1, with TRBD2 identical over 11 bases. The V gene's germline CDR1 is SGHNT and CDR2 YYREEE (reference sequence). The CDR3 spans 15 residues. V trimming: 5 bases; J trimming: 2 bases; junction bases outside the gene matches: 3. This chain's CDR3 is CASSTSGSPYNEQFF. Written as DNA, the CDR3 is TGTGCCAGCAGTACTAGCGGGAGTCCCTACAATGAGCAGTTCTTC.

This clone was picked up a small number of times. The chain has TRBV28 and TRBJ1-4; 7 bases are shared with TRBD1. Germline V gene sequence: CDR1 MDHEN, CDR2 SYDVKM. CDR3 length: 13 residues. J lost 4 bases, V lost 6 bases, and 2 bases had no gene match. CDR3 DNA sequence: TGTGCCAGCAGGGGACAGAATAATGAAAAACTGTTTTTT. Encoded protein: CASRGQNNEKLFF.